The T cell receptor beta chain under discussion was sequenced for a study of blood T cell repertoires in COVID-19. About the research overall: COVID-19 samples from acute and convalescent phases originated in the United States, Italy and Spain. PBMCs, B-cell-depleted T cells, or T cells were the source of the cDNA or gDNA that made up the material.

Per the authors' pipeline: Cell counts per sample came from amplifying reference gene primers. Data came from immunoSEQ multiplex PCR; TCRdb stores just in-frame clones and leaves some out. The D gene and trimming were derived from the DNA, and the V and J assignments and clone size from that table. The sample has over 45,000 clones, about four fifths seen once. The sequence derives from a human donor in a cohort sampled during active COVID-19. Sequencing was done on a sample of peripheral blood.

The CDR3 loop is CASSLVGGGAREQYF. The DNA of the CDR3 is TGCGCCAGCAGCTTGGTAGGCGGGGGGGCGCGGGAGCAGTACTTC. The chain joins TRBV5-1 to TRBJ2-7; 9 bases match TRBD2. Germline trimming cut 0 bases from V and 7 bases from J; bases unmatched to any gene: 8. Germline V lookup: CDR1 SGHRS, CDR2 YFSETQ. The CDR3 contains 15 residues.